The 24 T cell receptor beta chains given below trace back to one sample, sequenced in a study of blood T cell repertoires in COVID-19. The protocol was immunoSEQ multiplex PCR, while the TCRdb copy is restricted to in-frame clones and leaves out a portion. Of just under 30,000 clones detected, 80% to 90% appear once; the ten largest clones hold 15% to 20%. Material for sequencing was peripheral blood. The receptors come from a man at least 80 years old with acute or convalescent COVID-19.

The CDR3 sequence is CASSQSLTGGTEAFF. Written as DNA, the CDR3 is TGCGCCAGCAGTCAATCCTTAACAGGAGGGACTGAAGCTTTCTTT. The chain is built from TRBV23-1 and TRBJ1-1, with a tentative D call TRBD1 (5 bases). TRBV23-1 is an open reading frame, and its role is uncertain. The CDR3 covers 15 residues. Trimming cost V 0 bases and J 5 bases, with 13 bases left between them.

J is TRBJ1-5 and V is TRBV3-1 (or the pseudogene TRBV3-2), with D possibly being TRBD1 (5 bases). V lost 1 base, J lost 7 bases, and 14 bases lay in between. Germline V gives CDR1 LGHDT, CDR2 YNNKEL (reference sequence). The CDR3 covers 15 residues. The CDR3 spells CASSQGGGAWQPQHF. CDR3 DNA sequence: TGTGCCAGCAGCCAAGGAGGAGGGGCTTGGCAGCCCCAGCATTTT.

This chain uses TRBV19 with TRBJ1-2; no clear D gene. V lost 2 bases, J lost 4 bases, and 17 bases lay in between. CDR1 and CDR2 (germline): LNHDA, SQIVND (reference sequence). The CDR3 runs to 16 residues. The DNA of the CDR3 is TGTGCCAGTAGTATAAACGGAGACGAGCTTTCCTATGGCTACACCTTC. It specifies CASSINGDELSYGYTF.

This chain links TRBV6-5 with TRBJ2-5, with 8 bases that match TRBD2. The germline gives CDR1 MNHEY, CDR2 SVGAGI. The CDR3 consists of 13 residues. Trimming cost V 7 bases and J 5 bases; bases outside gene matches: 6. The CDR3 is CASTKRGIETQYF. The CDR3 DNA sequence: TGTGCCAGCACGAAGCGGGGGATCGAGACCCAGTACTTC.

The rearrangement links TRBV7-9 to TRBJ1-1, with D unresolved. Germline CDR1 and CDR2: SEHNR and FQNEAQ (reference sequence). The CDR3 has 14 amino acids. Trimming removed 9 bases at V and 4 bases at J, with 18 bases between. The CDR3 loop reads CASQGIGSGTEAFF. Written as DNA, the CDR3 is TGTGCCAGTCAAGGGATTGGGAGCGGCACTGAAGCTTTCTTT.

This clone came up once. This chain connects TRBV7-2 to TRBJ2-7; TRBD2 matches 8 bases. The V segment lost 1 base and the J segment 2 bases; nucleotides outside the gene matches: 1. CDR1 is SGHTA, CDR2 FQGNSA, per germline. The CDR3 has 14 amino acids. The CDR3 spells CASSLGAGAYEQYF. In DNA, the CDR3 is TGTGCCAGCAGCTTAGGAGCGGGGGCCTACGAGCAGTACTTC. Complete variable domain (other parts from reference TRBV7-2 and TRBJ2-7): GAGVSQSPSNKVTEKGKDVELRCDPISGHTALYWYRQSLGQGLEFLIYFQGNSAPDKSGLPSDRFSAERTGGSVSTLTIQRTQQEDSAVYLCASSLGAGAYEQYFGPGTRLTVT.

The chain carries TRBV6-2 or TRBV6-3 and TRBJ2-4; the D gene is possibly TRBD1 (6 bases). V was clipped by 4 bases and J by 11 bases, with 15 bases between them. The CDR3 runs 13 residues. Looked up from germline, CDR1 is MNHEY and CDR2 is SVGEGT. This CDR3 reads CASSLTGSPLQYF. CDR3 DNA: TGTGCCAGCAGTTTGACAGGATCCCCGCTTCAGTACTTC.

This rearrangement joins TRBV27 to TRBJ2-6; D may be TRBD1 (6 bases). The CDR3 totals 17 residues. Per the germline V gene, CDR1 is MNHEY and CDR2 is SMNVEV (reference sequence). V lost 4 bases and J 0 bases, leaving 13 bases between the germline ends. CDR3: CASSSGTLHSGANVLTF. In DNA form, the CDR3 reads TGTGCCAGCAGTTCCGGGACACTGCACTCTGGGGCCAACGTCCTGACTTTC.

The chain employs TRBV5-1 and TRBJ1-2; 7 positions match TRBD1. Trimming cost V 6 bases and J 3 bases; bases outside gene matches: 2. Germline V gene sequence: CDR1 SGHRS, CDR2 YFSETQ. The CDR3 loop spans 12 amino acids. The CDR3 reads CASTDRDYGYTF. The CDR3 nucleotides are TGCGCCAGCACAGACAGGGACTATGGCTACACCTTC.

V and J are TRBV6-5 and TRBJ1-6, with 7 bases fitting TRBD1. This CDR3 has 13 residues. V trimming: 6 bases; J trimming: 7 bases; junction bases outside the gene matches: 3. Germline V gene data show CDR1 as MNHEY and CDR2 as SVGAGI. This CDR3 is CASSRDSNSPLHF. In DNA form, the CDR3 reads TGTGCCAGCAGCCGGGACAGCAATTCACCCCTCCACTTT.

This clone was seen a few times. CDR3 sequence (DNA): TGTGCCAGTAGCCCGGGCGGGGGAAATCAGCCCCAGCATTTT. It translates to CASSPGGGNQPQHF. The V and J genes are TRBV19 and TRBJ1-5; maybe TRBD1 (5 bases). Trimming removed 6 bases from V and 4 bases from J, with 13 bases in between. From germline, CDR1 is LNHDA and CDR2 SQIVND (reference sequence). This CDR3 contains 14 residues.

The rearrangement links TRBV7-8 to TRBJ1-3; D is perhaps TRBD1 (5 bases). CDR1 SGHVS and CDR2 FQNEAQ come from the germline V gene. Between the trimmed V and J ends, which lost 5 bases and 5 bases, there was a span of 19 bases. The CDR3 runs 16 residues. CDR3 DNA sequence: TGTGCCAGCAGCCGTTCGACGGGGGTGGGACGAAACACCATATATTTT. Its protein is CASSRSTGVGRNTIYF.

The V gene is TRBV19, the J gene TRBJ2-5; the match to TRBD2 covers 8 bases. The CDR3 is made up of 13 amino acids. V shed 5 bases and J 7 bases; nucleotides not matched to a gene: 6. Germline V gene lookup returns CDR1 LNHDA and CDR2 SQIVND (reference sequence). CDR3 DNA sequence: TGTGCCAGTAGTGTAGCGGCGGGGGGGACCCAGTACTTC. It encodes CASSVAAGGTQYF.

The genes are TRBV3-1 (or the pseudogene TRBV3-2) and TRBJ1-2; a possible D gene is TRBD1 (5 bases). Germline V lookup: CDR1 LGHDT, CDR2 YNNKEL (reference sequence). The CDR3 has 12 residues. Deletions cut 5 bases from V and 8 bases from J, with 12 bases between. The CDR3 here is CASSLTAAGYTF. CDR3 nucleotides: TGTGCCAGCAGCTTGACAGCAGCCGGCTACACCTTC.

The chain couples TRBV3-1 (or the pseudogene TRBV3-2) to TRBJ1-4; 9 nucleotides line up with TRBD1. Losses at the gene ends were 5 bases for V and 3 bases for J; bases not matched to a gene: 13. The CDR3 totals 18 residues. Germline CDR1 and CDR2: LGHDT and YNNKEL (reference sequence). CDR3 region: CASSAQPGQGLPNEKLFF. In DNA form, the CDR3 reads TGTGCCAGCAGCGCTCAACCGGGACAGGGTTTACCTAATGAAAAACTGTTTTTT.

The chain joins TRBV19 to TRBJ2-3; 7 bases agree with TRBD2. Germline-derived CDR1 and CDR2 are LNHDA and SQIVND (reference sequence). The CDR3 has 17 amino acids. J was trimmed by 2 bases and V by 5 bases; bases with no gene match: 13. CDR3 sequence (DNA): TGTGCCAGTAGTCCAGAGGTGCGGGAGAGGTTCACAGATACGCAGTATTTT. It yields the protein CASSPEVRERFTDTQYF.

J is TRBJ2-1 and V is TRBV5-1, with D possibly TRBD1 on 6 matching bases. CDR3 length: 14 amino acids. V lost 4 bases, J lost 1 base, and 9 bases lay in between. CDR1 is SGHRS, CDR2 YFSETQ, per germline. The CDR3 DNA sequence: TGCGCCAGCAGCCGGACAGTGTCCTACAATGAGCAGTTCTTC. It codes for CASSRTVSYNEQFF.

This clone showed up just once. The rearrangement links TRBV5-1 to TRBJ1-6; tentatively, D is TRBD1 (5 bases). Germline loops: CDR1 SGHRS, CDR2 YFSETQ. The CDR3 has 15 residues. The ends were cut back, 3 bases at V and 0 bases at J, with 7 bases in the middle. The CDR3 loop is CASSSQDSYNSPLHF. The CDR3 nucleotides are TGCGCCAGCAGCTCACAGGACTCCTATAATTCACCCCTCCACTTT.

The chain links TRBV4-2 to TRBJ2-3; 7 positions match TRBD2. The J segment lost 3 bases and the V segment lost 0 bases, leaving 3 bases of the junction unmatched. The length of the CDR3 is 15 residues. CDR1 is LGHNA and CDR2 is YNFKEQ in the germline V gene. The CDR3 nucleotides are TGTGCCAGCAGCCAAGATGAGCGGGGAACAGATACGCAGTATTTT. Translating it yields CASSQDERGTDTQYF.

The rearrangement links TRBV3-1 (or the pseudogene TRBV3-2) to TRBJ1-6; TRBD1 is a possible D gene (5 bases). CDR3 length: 14 residues. CDR1 LGHDT and CDR2 YNNKEL come from the germline V gene (reference sequence). With 1 base removed from V and 15 bases from J, the gap between germline ends came to 16 bases. The CDR3 loop reads CASSQVGRARDLHF. CDR3 nucleotide sequence: TGTGCCAGCAGCCAAGTTGGCAGGGCCCGTGACCTCCACTTT.

This chain connects TRBV5-1 to TRBJ1-2, with 9 bases fitting TRBD1. This CDR3 contains 13 residues. The J segment lost 6 bases and the V segment lost 5 bases, leaving 5 bases of the junction unmatched. Germline CDR1 SGHRS, CDR2 YFSETQ. DNA of the CDR3: TGCGCCAGCAGGAGGGACAGGGAAAATGGCTACACCTTC. It translates to CASRRDRENGYTF. Using reference TRBV5-1 and TRBJ1-2 for the parts outside the CDR3, the full variable domain is KAGVTQTPRYLIKTRGQQVTLSCSPISGHRSVSWYQQTPGQGLQFLFEYFSETQRNKGNFPGRFSGRQFSNSRSEMNVSTLELGDSALYLCASRRDRENGYTFGSGTRLTVV.

The J gene is TRBJ1-5, the V gene TRBV28; 7 bases match TRBD1. Trimming cost V 3 bases and J 0 bases; bases outside gene matches: 2. From germline, CDR1 is MDHEN and CDR2 SYDVKM. The CDR3 sequence is 15 residues long. The CDR3 loop is CASSLTGNSNQPQHF. The DNA for the CDR3 is TGTGCCAGCAGTTTGACAGGGAATAGCAATCAGCCCCAGCATTTT.

This clone has only one observation. The chain has TRBV5-1 and TRBJ2-5; D not resolved. Trimming stripped 4 bases from V and 2 bases from J, with 3 bases between. There are 11 residues in the CDR3. Looked up from germline, CDR1 is SGHRS and CDR2 is YFSETQ. The CDR3 loop is CASSQQETQYF. The CDR3 DNA is TGCGCCAGCAGCCAACAAGAGACCCAGTACTTC.

This clone was detected only a few times. The chain carries TRBV9 and TRBJ2-7; TRBD2 might be the D (6 bases). The CDR3 length is 15 residues. V gave up 0 bases and J gave up 4 bases, with 14 bases separating them. The germline V gene has CDR1 SGDLS and CDR2 YYNGEE. CDR3 loop: CASSVDSGPYYEQYF. The CDR3 bases are TGTGCCAGCAGCGTAGACAGCGGGCCTTATTACGAGCAGTACTTC. The whole variable domain, filled in from reference TRBV9 and TRBJ2-7, reads DSGVTQTPKHLITATGQRVTLRCSPRSGDLSVYWYQQSLDQGLQFLIQYYNGEERAKGNILERFSAQQFPDLHSELNLSSLELGDSALYFCASSVDSGPYYEQYFGPGTRLTVT.